The next 5 T cell receptor beta chains were all read from a single sample in a study of CXCR3-negative and CXCR3-positive naive CD8 T cells. TRB cDNA was prepared as libraries by UMI-labeled 5' RACE. With the 5' RACE reads reprocessed, TCRdb shows one record per CDR3 protein and no DNA. The sample's table shows approximately 89,000 distinct CDR3 sequences. The antigens of these receptors remain unknown. The study, taken as a whole, reports: Naive CXCR3-positive cells had TRB CDR3s more hydrophobic than those of CXCR3-negative naive cells.

Source material: naive CXCR3+ CD8+ T cells from blood. Subset reported: CD45RO-CCR7+CD27+CD95- naive CD8+ T cells expressing CXCR3 (TNR3+). Receptors were obtained from a human donor in good health. Some clones in this sample may be carry-over from other donors' samples.

The chain has TRBV5-1 and TRBJ2-1. This CDR3 comprises 14 residues. Germline-derived CDR1 and CDR2 are SGHRS and YFSETQ. CDR3 loop: CASSLEGMRNEQFF.

The chain couples TRBV20-1 to TRBJ2-3; the TCRdb call, TRBD2, lacks DNA for checking. From germline, CDR1 is DFQATT and CDR2 SNEGSKA (reference sequence). This CDR3 is built from 12 residues. CDR3 sequence: CSIWDFTDTQYF.

The chain employs TRBV6-5 and TRBJ1-5; the D gene TCRdb calls, TRBD1, cannot be checked with no DNA. Per the germline V gene, CDR1 is MNHEY and CDR2 is SVGAGI. The CDR3 sequence is 15 residues long. The CDR3 sequence is CASSYSPGGGQPQHF.

This chain links TRBV7-6 with TRBJ1-5; TCRdb gives TRBD1 as the D gene, but with no DNA this cannot be confirmed. CDR1 is SGHVS and CDR2 is FNYEAQ in the germline V gene. There are 15 residues in the CDR3. CDR3 residues: CASSLRTGKNQPQHF. Drawing the rest from reference TRBV7-6 and TRBJ1-5, the complete variable domain is GAGVSQSPRYKVTKRGQDVALRCDPISGHVSLYWYRQALGQGPEFLTYFNYEAQQDKSGLPNDRFSAERPEGSISTLTIQRTEQRDSAMYRCASSLRTGKNQPQHFGDGTRLSIL.

The gene calls are TRBV27 and TRBJ2-1; absent DNA, TCRdb's TRBD2 call cannot be checked. This CDR3 contains 16 residues. Germline CDR1 is MNHEY and CDR2 is SMNVEV (reference sequence). This CDR3 reads CASSPLGTSGKNEQFF.